This T cell receptor (beta chain) stems from a study of PD-1 blockade in classical Hodgkin lymphoma. Study details: On a schedule of every 2 weeks, patients received nivolumab 3 mg/kg intravenously.

Assay used: immunoSEQ multiplex PCR; TCRdb lists only in-frame clones, some missing. This repertoire shows 40,000 to 50,000 clones, around 78% found once; its top ten account for roughly 12%. Each patient's relapse followed autologous stem cell transplantation, and brentuximab vedotin exposure varied. Study observations and caveats: When set against healthy donors, newly diagnosed patients were reported to show lower baseline TCR diversity. While CD8+ TCR diversity did not rise significantly by C4D1, CD4+ TCR diversity did. Newly diagnosed patients had diversity similar to the baseline diversity of complete responders.

A remark on this clone: Its antigen is not known.

This TCR came from a human donor with classical Hodgkin lymphoma. The source was peripheral blood mononuclear cells (PBMCs), collected at baseline.

CDR3 in amino acids: CASSLGRGKGMNTEAFF. In DNA form, the CDR3 reads TGTGCCAGCAGCTTAGGCAGGGGAAAGGGTATGAACACTGAAGCTTTCTTT. The chain links TRBV7-8 to TRBJ1-1; D is perhaps TRBD1 (6 bases). In germline, CDR1 is SGHVS, CDR2 FQNEAQ. V was trimmed by 1 base and J by 0 bases, leaving 15 bases between them. The CDR3 has 17 residues. Drawing the rest from reference TRBV7-8 and TRBJ1-1, the complete variable domain is GAGVSQSPRYKVAKRGQDVALRCDPISGHVSLFWYQQALGQGPEFLTYFQNEAQLDKSGLPSDRFFAERPEGSVSTLKIQRTQQEDSAVYLCASSLGRGKGMNTEAFFGQGTRLTVV.